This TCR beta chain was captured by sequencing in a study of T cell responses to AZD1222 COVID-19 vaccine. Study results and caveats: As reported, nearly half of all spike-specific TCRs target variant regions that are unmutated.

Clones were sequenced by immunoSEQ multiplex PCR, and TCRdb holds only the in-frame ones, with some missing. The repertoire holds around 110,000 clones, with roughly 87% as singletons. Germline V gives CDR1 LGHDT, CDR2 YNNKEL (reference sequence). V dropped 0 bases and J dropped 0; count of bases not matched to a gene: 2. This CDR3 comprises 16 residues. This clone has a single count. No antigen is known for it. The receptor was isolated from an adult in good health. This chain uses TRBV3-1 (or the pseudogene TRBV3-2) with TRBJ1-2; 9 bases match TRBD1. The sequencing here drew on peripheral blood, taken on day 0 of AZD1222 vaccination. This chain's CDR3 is CASSQEGQGANYGYTF. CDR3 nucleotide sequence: TGTGCCAGCAGCCAAGAGGGACAGGGAGCTAACTATGGCTACACCTTC.